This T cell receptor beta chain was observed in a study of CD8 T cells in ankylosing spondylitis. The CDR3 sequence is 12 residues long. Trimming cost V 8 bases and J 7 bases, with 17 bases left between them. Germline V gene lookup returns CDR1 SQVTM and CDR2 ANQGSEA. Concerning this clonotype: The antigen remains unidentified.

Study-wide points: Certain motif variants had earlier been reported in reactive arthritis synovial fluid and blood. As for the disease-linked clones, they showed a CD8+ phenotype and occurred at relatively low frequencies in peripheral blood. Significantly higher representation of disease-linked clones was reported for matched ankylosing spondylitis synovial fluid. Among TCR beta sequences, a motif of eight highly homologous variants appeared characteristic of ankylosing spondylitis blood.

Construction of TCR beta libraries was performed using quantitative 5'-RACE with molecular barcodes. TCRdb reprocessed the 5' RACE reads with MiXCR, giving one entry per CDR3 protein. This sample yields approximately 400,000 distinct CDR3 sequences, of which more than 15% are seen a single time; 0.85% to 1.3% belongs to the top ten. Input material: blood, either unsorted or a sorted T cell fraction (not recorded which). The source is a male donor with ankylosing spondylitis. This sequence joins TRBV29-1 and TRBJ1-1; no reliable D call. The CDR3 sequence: CSPRGRSHEAFF. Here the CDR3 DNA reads TGCAGCCCCCGGGGAAGATCTCATGAAGCTTTCTTT.